What follows is one T cell receptor (beta chain) and its context. No antigen is known for it. The germline gives CDR1 SGDLS, CDR2 YYNGEE. Trimming took 0 bases from V and 10 from J, leaving 8 bases between them. CDR3 length: 12 amino acids. Assay: immunoSEQ multiplex PCR; the TCRdb copy retains only in-frame clones and omits some. The sample holds roughly 160,000 clones, roughly 92% seen once. The data are from a study of T cell responses to AZD1222 COVID-19 vaccine. About the research overall: Pooled in the analysis were second doses at about 4 or about 12 weeks.

Study findings and constraints: Females outnumbered males among donors, who were mostly white British; clonal diversity was possibly underestimated.

This chain joins TRBV9 and TRBJ1-3, with D hard to call. This clonotype originated in an adult in good health. Here the sequenced sample was peripheral blood, taken on day 0 of AZD1222 vaccination. The CDR3 spells CASSVEGRTIYF. The CDR3 DNA sequence: TGTGCCAGCAGCGTAGAGGGAAGGACCATATATTTT. Combining the CDR3 with reference TRBV9 and TRBJ1-3 gives the whole variable domain DSGVTQTPKHLITATGQRVTLRCSPRSGDLSVYWYQQSLDQGLQFLIQYYNGEERAKGNILERFSAQQFPDLHSELNLSSLELGDSALYFCASSVEGRTIYFGEGSWLTVV.